Below, 20 T cell receptor beta chains from the same sample are listed, as sequenced in a study of T cell repertoires in cytomegalovirus infection. MiXCR, run by TCRdb on the reads, gives a single entry per CDR3 protein. The sample carries approximately 100,000 distinct CDR3 sequences, 20% to 30% recorded once. What was sequenced was CD8+ T cells from PBMCs. The receptors stem from a human donor in good health (CMV status not recorded). Some clones in this sample may be carry-over from other donors' samples.

The rearrangement joins TRBV10-2 to TRBJ2-2; D ambiguous. Trimming removed 4 bases at V and 4 bases at J, with 13 bases between. CDR3 length: 15 residues. The germline CDR1 and CDR2 sequences are WSHSY and SAAADI. This CDR3 is CASSVSRRGTGELFF. CDR3 bases: TGCGCCAGCAGTGTATCCCGCCGTGGCACCGGGGAGCTGTTTTTT.

The table lists this clonotype with many counts. V is TRBV12-3 or TRBV12-4 and J is TRBJ1-5, with D unresolved. V lost 3 bases and J 3 bases, leaving 9 bases between the germline ends. The CDR3 contains 14 residues. The CDR3 loop reads CASSFHIDNQPQHF. The CDR3 DNA is TGTGCCAGCAGTTTTCACATTGACAATCAGCCCCAGCATTTT.

V and J are TRBV25-1 and TRBJ2-1, with a tentative D call TRBD1 (5 bases). CDR1 MGHDK and CDR2 SYGVNS come from the germline V gene. This CDR3 comprises 13 residues. Between the trimmed V and J ends, which lost 8 bases and 6 bases, there was a span of 14 bases. In DNA, the CDR3 is TGTGCCAGCTCACCCCAGGGTGCCAATGAGCAGTTCTTC. Encoded protein: CASSPQGANEQFF.

The V call is TRBV27, the J call TRBJ1-6; 9 nucleotides align to TRBD1. V shed 5 bases and J 7 bases; nucleotides not matched to a gene: 6. CDR1 is MNHEY, CDR2 SMNVEV, per germline (reference sequence). CDR3 size: 15 residues. CDR3 sequence: CASSGGTGRNSPLHF. In DNA form, the CDR3 reads TGTGCCAGCAGTGGAGGGACAGGGCGCAATTCACCCCTCCACTTT.

This clonotype was picked up a small number of times. This chain connects TRBV2 to TRBJ2-1; 11 bases are shared with TRBD1. From germline, CDR1 is SNHLY and CDR2 FYNNEI. Trimming took 3 bases from V and 2 from J; bases not matched to a gene: 6. The CDR3 runs 17 residues. The CDR3 region is CASSEDRGPLAYNEQFF. Written as DNA, the CDR3 is TGTGCCAGCAGTGAGGACAGGGGGCCCCTAGCCTACAATGAGCAGTTCTTC.

This clonotype was found a few times. The rearrangement uses TRBV6-5 and TRBJ2-2, with TRBD1 as a possible D gene (6 bases). Trimming left V 2 bases short and J 7 bases short, with 11 bases between. In germline, CDR1 is MNHEY, CDR2 SVGAGI. The CDR3 is 14 residues long. The CDR3 reads CASSYSQGIGELFF. DNA of the CDR3: TGTGCCAGCAGTTACAGTCAGGGGATCGGGGAGCTGTTTTTT.

This clonotype was found a few times. No DNA is shown, since the ends of the CDR3 on it are uncertain; the CDR3 is the one TCRdb lists. The chain employs TRBV29-1 and TRBJ2-7; the DNA was not used to check the table's D call, TRBD1. Germline CDR1 SQVTM, CDR2 ANQGSEA. The CDR3 has 16 amino acids, counting both end residues. CDR3 amino acids: CSCSVEDGAEGYEQYF.

This clonotype was observed a few times. The chain employs TRBV2 and TRBJ1-3; D not resolved. Germline V CDR1 and CDR2: SNHLY, FYNNEI. This CDR3 has 13 amino acids. V was cut by 4 bases and J by 1 base, with 5 bases left in between. The CDR3 here is CASSGDSGNTIYF. In DNA, the CDR3 is TGTGCCAGCAGTGGGGATTCTGGAAACACCATATATTTT.

This clonotype was detected only a few times. The rearrangement joins TRBV19 to TRBJ1-2; perhaps TRBD1 as D (5 bases). CDR1 is LNHDA, CDR2 SQIVND, per germline (reference sequence). This CDR3 spans 14 amino acids. Trimming stripped 3 bases from V and 2 bases from J, with 10 bases between. CDR3 DNA: TGTGCCAGTAGTATCGCAGGGTTAAACTATGGCTACACCTTC. Its translation: CASSIAGLNYGYTF. The entire variable domain, with the rest obtained from reference TRBV19 and TRBJ1-2, is as follows: DGGITQSPKYLFRKEGQNVTLSCEQNLNHDAMYWYRQDPGQGLRLIYYSQIVNDFQKGDIAEGYSVSREKKESFPLTVTSAQKNPTAFYLCASSIAGLNYGYTFGSGTRLTVV.

The sample holds a few counts of this clonotype. The genes are TRBV4-3 and TRBJ1-1; D perhaps matches TRBD1 (5 bases). Trimming shortened V by 6 bases and J by 3 bases, and 17 bases separated the two germline ends. The CDR3 runs to 15 residues. Germline V lookup: CDR1 LGHNA, CDR2 YSLEER. CDR3 amino acids: CASSHTTSGYTEAFF. CDR3 nucleotides: TGCGCCAGCAGTCACACAACCTCAGGGTACACTGAAGCTTTCTTT.

The chain combines TRBV14 with TRBJ2-5; 9 bases are a match to TRBD2. The germline V gene has CDR1 SGHDN and CDR2 FVKESK. With 0 bases clipped from V and 7 bases from J, the junction kept 21 bases outside the gene matches. The CDR3 runs 20 residues. The CDR3 here is CASSQDRTVAASGKTRTQYF. CDR3 DNA sequence: TGTGCCAGCAGCCAAGATAGGACAGTTGCGGCTAGCGGGAAGACGCGGACCCAGTACTTC.

The chain links TRBV5-6 to TRBJ2-1, with D perhaps matching TRBD2 (5 bases). The V end lost 0 bases, the J end lost 0 bases, and 10 bases lay between the germline ends. The CDR3 loop spans 16 amino acids. CDR1 is SGHDT, CDR2 YYEEEE, per germline. CDR3 loop: CASSLGTGSSYNEQFF. The CDR3 DNA follows: TGTGCCAGCAGCTTGGGTACGGGAAGCTCCTACAATGAGCAGTTCTTC. The variable domain in full, with the rest retrieved from reference TRBV5-6 and TRBJ2-1, is DAGVTQSPTHLIKTRGQQVTLRCSPKSGHDTVSWYQQALGQGPQFIFQYYEEEERQRGNFPDRFSGHQFPNYSSELNVNALLLGDSALYLCASSLGTGSSYNEQFFGPGTRLTVL.

This clonotype has only a few counts. The chain links TRBV11-2 to TRBJ2-2; 9 nucleotides agree with TRBD2. Germline V gives CDR1 SGHAT, CDR2 FQNNGV. The CDR3 runs to 16 residues. V lost 5 bases to trimming and J lost 1 base; unmatched junction nucleotides: 5. The CDR3 sequence is CASSPGLAQNTGELFF. The CDR3 DNA sequence: TGTGCCAGCAGCCCCGGACTAGCGCAGAACACCGGGGAGCTGTTTTTT.

The rearrangement links TRBV20-1 to TRBJ2-7; 12 positions agree with TRBD2. Per the germline V gene, CDR1 is DFQATT and CDR2 is SNEGSKA (reference sequence). The V gene end was trimmed by 4 bases and the J gene end by 6 bases; junction bases not matched to a gene: 7. The CDR3 spans 14 residues. This CDR3 reads CSATLAGGLLEQYF. The CDR3 coding sequence is TGCAGTGCTACCCTAGCGGGGGGGCTTCTCGAGCAGTACTTC.

This clonotype occurred a few times. This sequence joins TRBV6-6 and TRBJ2-5; 12 nucleotides line up with TRBD1. The CDR3 sequence is 18 residues long. J lost 3 bases, V lost 6 bases, and 14 bases had no gene match. Germline V lookup: CDR1 MNHNY, CDR2 SVGAGI (reference sequence). CDR3 in amino acids: CASRPGQGALAGEETQYF. CDR3 nucleotide sequence: TGTGCCAGCAGGCCGGGACAGGGGGCCCTAGCGGGAGAAGAGACCCAGTACTTC.

The table lists this clonotype with a count of one. The chain couples TRBV28 to TRBJ2-7, with no clear D. CDR1 and CDR2 from the germline V gene are MDHEN and SYDVKM. CDR3 length: 13 amino acids. Between the trimmed V and J ends, which lost 8 bases and 0 bases, there was a span of 11 bases. The CDR3 protein is CASEKESSYEQYF. CDR3 in DNA: TGTGCCAGCGAAAAAGAGAGCTCCTACGAGCAGTACTTC. The complete variable domain, with remaining parts taken from reference TRBV28 and TRBJ2-7, reads DVKVTQSSRYLVKRTGEKVFLECVQDMDHENMFWYRQDPGLGLRLIYFSYDVKMKEKGDIPEGYSVSREKKERFSLILESASTNQTSMYLCASEKESSYEQYFGPGTRLTVT.

This clonotype was counted once. This could be a read error, since a much larger clone is one nucleotide away. The rearrangement links TRBV7-8 to TRBJ1-1; no clear D gene. This CDR3 has 15 residues. From germline, CDR1 is SGHVS and CDR2 FQNEAQ. Here the CDR3 DNA reads TGTGTCAGCAGCTTAGCGCAGGCAGGGAACACTGAAGCTTTCTTT. Amino acids: CVSSLAQAGNTEAFF. Full variable domain (missing parts from reference TRBV7-8 and TRBJ1-1): GAGVSQSPRYKVAKRGQDVALRCDPISGHVSLFWYQQALGQGPEFLTYFQNEAQLDKSGLPSDRFFAERPEGSVSTLKIQRTQQEDSAVYLCVSSLAQAGNTEAFFGQGTRLTVV.

Points on this clonotype: This may be a read error: a much more frequent sequence differs by one nucleotide. The rearrangement uses TRBV7-2 and TRBJ2-7, with 8 positions matching TRBD2. Germline CDR1 is SGHTA and CDR2 is FQGNSA. The CDR3 length is 15 residues. Trimming at V came to 1 base and at J to 4 bases, leaving 6 bases not matched to a gene. In DNA, the CDR3 is TGTGCCAGCAGCTTAGAGGGACTAGTGGGGTACGAGCAGTACTTC. It encodes CASSLEGLVGYEQYF.

The J gene is TRBJ2-1, the V gene TRBV6-6, with a possible D match to TRBD2 (5 bases). The CDR3 loop spans 15 amino acids. The germline V gene encodes CDR1 MNHNY and CDR2 SVGAGI (reference sequence). V was pared by 7 bases and J by 2 bases, with 15 bases between. CDR3 nucleotide sequence: TGTGCCAGCATCGGACTCATTTATACCTACAATGAGCAGTTCTTC. This codes for CASIGLIYTYNEQFF.

There are a few counts of this clonotype. The gene calls are TRBV28 and TRBJ1-1; D unclear. V was clipped by 2 bases and J by 1 base, with 11 bases between them. Germline V gene sequence: CDR1 MDHEN, CDR2 SYDVKM. CDR3 length: 15 residues. As DNA, the CDR3 is TGTGCCAGCAGTTTAAGTGTGGGTGCGAACACTGAAGCTTTCTTT. Translation gives CASSLSVGANTEAFF.